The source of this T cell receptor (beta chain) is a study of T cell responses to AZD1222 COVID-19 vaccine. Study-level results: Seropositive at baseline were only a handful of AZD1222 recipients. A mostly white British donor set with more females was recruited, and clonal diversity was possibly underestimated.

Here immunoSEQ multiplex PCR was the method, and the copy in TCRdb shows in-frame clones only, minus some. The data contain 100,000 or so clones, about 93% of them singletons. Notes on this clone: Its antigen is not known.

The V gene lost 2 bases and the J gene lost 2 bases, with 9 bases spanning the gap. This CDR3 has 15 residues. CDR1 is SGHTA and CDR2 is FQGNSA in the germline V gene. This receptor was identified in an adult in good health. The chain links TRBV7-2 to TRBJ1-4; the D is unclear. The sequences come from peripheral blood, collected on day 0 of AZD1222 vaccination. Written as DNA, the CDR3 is TGTGCCAGCAGCTTATTGCGGGCGACTAATGAAAAACTGTTTTTT. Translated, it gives CASSLLRATNEKLFF.